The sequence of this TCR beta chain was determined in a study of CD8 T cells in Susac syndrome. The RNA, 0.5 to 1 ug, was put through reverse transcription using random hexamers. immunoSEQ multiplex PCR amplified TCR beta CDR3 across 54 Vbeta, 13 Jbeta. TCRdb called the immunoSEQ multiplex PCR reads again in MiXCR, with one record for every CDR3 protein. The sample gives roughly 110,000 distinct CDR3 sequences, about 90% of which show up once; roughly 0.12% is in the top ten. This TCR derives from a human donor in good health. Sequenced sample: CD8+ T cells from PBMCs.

In DNA form, the CDR3 reads TGTGCTCGTCCCCCGCCTGGGGGCCTCACAGATACGCAGTATTTT. Amino acid sequence: CARPPPGGLTDTQYF. The V and J genes are TRBV2 and TRBJ2-3, with D perhaps matching TRBD1 (6 bases). Germline lookup yields CDR1 SNHLY and CDR2 FYNNEI. The CDR3 length is 15 residues.